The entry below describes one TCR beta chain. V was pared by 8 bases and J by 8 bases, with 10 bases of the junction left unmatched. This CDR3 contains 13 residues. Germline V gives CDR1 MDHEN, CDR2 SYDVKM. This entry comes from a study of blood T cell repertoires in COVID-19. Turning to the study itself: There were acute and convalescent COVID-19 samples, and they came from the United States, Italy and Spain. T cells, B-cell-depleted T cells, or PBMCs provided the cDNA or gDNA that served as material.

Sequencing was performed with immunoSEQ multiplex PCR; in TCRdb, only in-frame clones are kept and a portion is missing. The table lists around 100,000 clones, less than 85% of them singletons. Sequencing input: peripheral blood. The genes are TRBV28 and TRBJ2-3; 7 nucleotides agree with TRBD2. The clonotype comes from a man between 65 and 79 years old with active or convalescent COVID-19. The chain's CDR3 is CASETGGKRTQYF. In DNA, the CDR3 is TGTGCCAGCGAGACGGGAGGAAAGCGTACGCAGTATTTT.